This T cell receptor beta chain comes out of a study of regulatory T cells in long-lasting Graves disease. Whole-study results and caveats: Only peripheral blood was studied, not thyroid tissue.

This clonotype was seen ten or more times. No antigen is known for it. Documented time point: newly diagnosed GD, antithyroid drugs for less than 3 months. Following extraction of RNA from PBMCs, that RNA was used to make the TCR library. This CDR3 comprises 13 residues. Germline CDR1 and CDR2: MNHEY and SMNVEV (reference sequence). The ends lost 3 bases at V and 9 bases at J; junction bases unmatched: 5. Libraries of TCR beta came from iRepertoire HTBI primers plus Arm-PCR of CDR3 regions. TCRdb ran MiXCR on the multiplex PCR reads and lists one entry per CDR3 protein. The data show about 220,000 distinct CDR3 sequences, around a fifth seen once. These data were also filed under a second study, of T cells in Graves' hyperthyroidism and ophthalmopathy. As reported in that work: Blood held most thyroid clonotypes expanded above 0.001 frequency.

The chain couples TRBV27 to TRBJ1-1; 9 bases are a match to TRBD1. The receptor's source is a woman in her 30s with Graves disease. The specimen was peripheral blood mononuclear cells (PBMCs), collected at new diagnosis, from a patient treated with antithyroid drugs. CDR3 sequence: CASSFRDRAQAFF. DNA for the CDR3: TGTGCCAGCAGTTTCCGGGACAGGGCGCAAGCTTTCTTT.